The TCR beta chain under discussion was sequenced for a study of T-cell memory formation after mild COVID-19. TCRdb passed the 5' RACE reads through MiXCR, listing each CDR3 protein once. The table has more than 35,000 distinct CDR3 sequences, about 6.1% seen once. Study observations and caveats: Specificity for SARS-CoV-2 was not confirmed among the second-wave clones peaking on day 37. Contracting clones from day 15 to 85 showed balanced CD4/CD8; later expanders favored CD4+. The pre-infection memory compartment contained some responding clones, suggesting cross-reactive memory joined.

This clonotype has at least ten counts. The antigen is unknown. Input material: PBMCs or a T cell subset sorted from them (not recorded which). The clonotype comes from an adult who had mild COVID-19 (a few samples of this study predate the infection). Cell type and time point are not known.

The CDR3: CASSLRPGQGQFF. Here the CDR3 DNA reads TGTGCCAGCAGTTTACGCCCGGGTCAAGGGCAGTTCTTC. The chain combines TRBV12-3 or TRBV12-4 with TRBJ2-1; no definite D call. The CDR3 has 13 amino acids. Trimming took 2 bases from V and 12 from J, leaving 14 bases between them.